The 5 T cell receptor beta chains below come from one sample, sequenced in a study of OX40 agonist ivuxolimab in advanced cancers. Method: immunoSEQ multiplex PCR; TCRdb's copy keeps in-frame clones and lacks some. Among fewer than 120,000 clones listed, roughly 90% were seen once. This specimen was CD4+ or CD8+ T cells sorted from blood, taken in a trial of the OX40 agonist ivuxolimab. The source of these receptors is an adult with an advanced solid tumor such as melanoma, head and neck, liver or kidney cancer.

The J gene is TRBJ1-1, the V gene TRBV7-3; unclear D gene. Germline V gene data show CDR1 as SGHTA and CDR2 as FQGTGA. The CDR3 consists of 14 residues. V lost 4 bases and J 3 bases, leaving 12 bases between the germline ends. In DNA, the CDR3 is TGTGCCAGCAGCTCGTGGGGTCCCGACACTGAAGCTTTCTTT. Translation: CASSSWGPDTEAFF.

This clone was seen a handful of times. This chain uses TRBV7-9 with TRBJ2-5, with D tentatively TRBD1 (5 bases). CDR3 length: 14 amino acids. Germline V CDR1 and CDR2: SEHNR, FQNEAQ (reference sequence). Deletions cut 5 bases from V and 3 bases from J, with 13 bases between. The CDR3 region is CASSLWTREETQYF. The CDR3 nucleotides read TGTGCCAGCAGCCTCTGGACACGTGAAGAGACCCAGTACTTC.

The V call is TRBV2, the J call TRBJ1-1, with D unclear. The V end lost 9 bases, the J end lost 1 base, and 9 bases lay between the germline ends. The length of the CDR3 is 12 residues. Germline lookup yields CDR1 SNHLY and CDR2 FYNNEI. The CDR3: CASGKGNTEAFF. The CDR3 DNA sequence: TGTGCCAGTGGGAAGGGGAACACTGAAGCTTTCTTT.

The rearrangement uses TRBV6-5 and TRBJ1-4, with 7 bases lining up with TRBD1. The ends lost 4 bases at V and 7 bases at J; junction bases unmatched: 9. The CDR3 is made up of 15 amino acids. Germline V gives CDR1 MNHEY, CDR2 SVGAGI. The CDR3 region is CASSLYQGDGEKLFF. The CDR3 DNA reads TGTGCCAGCAGTTTATACCAGGGGGATGGTGAAAAACTGTTTTTT.

The chain carries TRBV10-3 and TRBJ2-4; no reliable D call. Germline CDR1 ENHRY, CDR2 SYGVKD. The CDR3 runs 16 residues. Trimming removed 0 bases from V and 2 bases from J, with 11 bases in between. CDR3 in DNA: TGTGCCATCAGTGAGTCGAAGGGCCTACCCAAAAACATTCAGTACTTC. Translated: CAISESKGLPKNIQYF.